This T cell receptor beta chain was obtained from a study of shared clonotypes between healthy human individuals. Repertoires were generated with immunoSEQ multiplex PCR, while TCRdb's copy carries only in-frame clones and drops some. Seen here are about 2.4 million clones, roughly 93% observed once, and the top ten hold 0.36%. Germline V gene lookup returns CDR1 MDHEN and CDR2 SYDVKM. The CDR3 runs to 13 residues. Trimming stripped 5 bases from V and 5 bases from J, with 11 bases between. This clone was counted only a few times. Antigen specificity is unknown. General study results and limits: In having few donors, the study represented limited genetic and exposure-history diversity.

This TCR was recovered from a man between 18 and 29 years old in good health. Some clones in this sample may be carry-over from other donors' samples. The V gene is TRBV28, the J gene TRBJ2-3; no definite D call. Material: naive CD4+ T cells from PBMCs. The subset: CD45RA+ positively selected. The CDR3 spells CASSPRMGDTQYF. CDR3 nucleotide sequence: TGTGCCAGCAGTCCCCGGATGGGAGATACGCAGTATTTT. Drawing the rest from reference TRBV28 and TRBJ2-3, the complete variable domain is DVKVTQSSRYLVKRTGEKVFLECVQDMDHENMFWYRQDPGLGLRLIYFSYDVKMKEKGDIPEGYSVSREKKERFSLILESASTNQTSMYLCASSPRMGDTQYFGPGTRLTVL.